The 3 T cell receptor beta chains below all came from one sample that was sequenced in a study of T cells after yellow fever vaccination. TCRdb itself ran the 5' RACE reads through MiXCR, one entry per CDR3 protein. The repertoire holds around 360,000 distinct CDR3 sequences, with 11% as singletons. The source material was PBMCs, sampled on the day of the first yellow fever vaccination. The receptors were gathered from a man in his late teens or twenties who received the YFV17D yellow fever vaccine.

This clonotype was detected a few times. The chain uses TRBV5-6 and TRBJ2-1, with 9 bases that match TRBD2. With 3 bases clipped from V and 4 bases from J, the junction kept 2 bases outside the gene matches. This CDR3 is built from 14 residues. Germline V gives CDR1 SGHDT, CDR2 YYEEEE. This CDR3 reads CASSSRGGYNEQFF. The CDR3, as DNA: TGTGCCAGCAGCTCGCGGGGGGGTTACAATGAGCAGTTCTTC.

This clonotype has a handful of counts. This chain joins TRBV7-2 and TRBJ2-3; TRBD2 agrees at 8 bases. The trim removed 1 base at V and 8 bases at J, leaving 8 bases unmatched. The CDR3 extends over 15 amino acids. The germline gives CDR1 SGHTA, CDR2 FQGNSA. CDR3 nucleotide sequence: TGTGCCAGCAGCTTAGAGGGGACTAGAGGGGTTACGCAGTATTTT. The encoded protein is CASSLEGTRGVTQYF.

The gene calls are TRBV12-3 or TRBV12-4 and TRBJ1-2; no clear D gene. Trimming left V 7 bases short and J 8 bases short, with 14 bases between. The CDR3 loop spans 12 amino acids. CDR3 sequence: CASNSRVMGYTF. As DNA, the CDR3 is TGTGCCAGCAACTCTCGGGTGATGGGCTACACCTTC.